Shown below are 14 T cell receptor beta chains from a single sample sequenced in a study of tumor-infiltrating lymphocytes in primary liver carcinoma. Unsorted whole blood supplied the RNA, and germline DNA was extracted too. Constant-region priming of 500 ng total RNA yielded TCR beta cDNA. Slightly modified ARM-PCR served as the procedure for the TCR beta libraries. These libraries came from three rounds of nested multiplex PCR. A C-beta reverse primer was combined with TRBV1-TRBV30 forward primers in the first two PCR rounds, and each round had 10 cycles. Using its own MiXCR run on the multiplex PCR reads, TCRdb lists one record per CDR3 protein. The table includes hundreds of thousands of distinct CDR3 sequences, approximately 60% detected once. Sequencing was done on a sample of peripheral blood. The receptors derive from a man aged 35 to 55 with primary liver carcinoma and hepatitis B virus infection.

This clonotype has more than one count but fewer than ten. Given a much more abundant clone one base away, this may be a read error. V and J are TRBV30 and TRBJ2-7; perhaps TRBD2 as D (7 bases). The germline CDR1 and CDR2 sequences are GTSNPN and SVGIG (reference sequence). This CDR3 comprises 13 residues. Trimming removed 3 bases from V and 8 bases from J, with 17 bases in between. As DNA, the CDR3 is TGTGCCTGGAGCAGGGGAGGGACCAGCAAGCAGTACTTC. This gives the protein CAWSRGGTSKQYF.

The rearrangement uses TRBV5-1 and TRBJ1-2, with D uncertain. This CDR3 is built from 14 residues. The V gene lost 0 bases and the J gene lost 2 bases, with 8 bases spanning the gap. Per germline, CDR1 SGHRS and CDR2 YFSETQ. This chain's CDR3 is CASSLGGMNYGYTF. The CDR3 DNA reads TGCGCCAGCAGCTTGGGCGGCATGAACTATGGCTACACCTTC.

As concerns this clonotype: Possible read error: a much larger clone is one base away. This chain uses TRBV4-1 with TRBJ2-1; 14 bases are shared with TRBD2. The CDR3 runs 20 residues. Losses at the gene ends were 0 bases for V and 0 bases for J; bases not matched to a gene: 7. Germline CDR1 MGHRA, CDR2 YSYEKL. The CDR3 loop reads CASSQDGTSGRISSYNEQFF. CDR3 nucleotide sequence: TGCGCCAGCAGCCAAGATGGGACTAGCGGGAGAATAAGCTCCTACAATGAGCAGTTCTTC.

This clonotype was detected ten times or more. The chain employs TRBV11-3 and TRBJ2-1, with TRBD2 as a possible D gene (6 bases). V dropped 0 bases and J dropped 0 bases, with 9 bases sitting between them. This CDR3 comprises 16 residues. The germline V gene encodes CDR1 SGHNT and CDR2 YENEEA. CDR3: CASSLDLASSYNEQFF. The CDR3 DNA follows: TGTGCCAGCAGCTTAGATCTAGCGTCCTCCTACAATGAGCAGTTCTTC.

Regarding this clonotype: A junction boundary mismatches the germline segment, possibly from a read error. The chain uses TRBV28 and TRBJ1-2; 7 bases align to TRBD1. CDR3 length: 13 residues. Germline V lookup: CDR1 MDHEN, CDR2 SYDVKM. This CDR3 reads CASSLLQGPGHTF. The DNA of the CDR3 is TGTGCCAGCAGTTTGTTACAGGGGCCTGGCCACACCTTC.

This clonotype was detected ten times or more. The chain uses TRBV6-2 or TRBV6-3 and TRBJ2-1, with no clear D. The CDR3 runs 16 residues. CDR1 MNHEY and CDR2 SVGEGT come from the germline V gene. V lost 3 bases to trimming and J lost 0 bases, with 12 bases between them. CDR3 sequence: CASSYGSSYSYNEQFF. The CDR3 DNA is TGTGCCAGCAGTTATGGTAGCTCCTACTCCTACAATGAGCAGTTCTTC.

As regards this clonotype: The junction differs from germline at one of its ends, possibly a read error. The rearrangement joins TRBV5-1 to TRBJ1-5, with D unclear. The CDR3 loop spans 13 amino acids. CDR1 is SGHRS and CDR2 is YFSETQ in the germline V gene. DNA for the CDR3: TGCGCCAGGAGCTTCGGGCCTAATCAGCCCCAGCATTTT. Translated, it gives CARSFGPNQPQHF.

Comments on this clonotype: Given a much more abundant clone one base away, this may be a read error. J is TRBJ2-3 and V is TRBV5-5; 11 bases fit TRBD1. This CDR3 is built from 15 residues. Germline V gene lookup returns CDR1 SGHKS and CDR2 YYEKEE (reference sequence). CDR3 residues: CTSSWDRGSSDTQYF. The CDR3 DNA is TGTACCAGCAGCTGGGACAGGGGGAGTTCAGATACGCAGTATTTT.

As concerns this clonotype: Possible read error: a much larger clone is one base away. This sequence joins TRBV14 and TRBJ2-1; D assignment may be TRBD1 or TRBD2 (5 bases each). V shed 5 bases and J shed 9 bases, with 17 bases lying between them. CDR3 length: 14 amino acids. Germline CDR1 reads SGHDN; CDR2 reads FVKESK. The CDR3 region is CASSTLQEGFEQFF. The CDR3 nucleotides are TGTGCCAGCAGCACACTTCAAGAGGGGTTTGAGCAGTTCTTC.

With respect to this clonotype: This may be a read error, as it is one base from a much larger clone. V is TRBV29-1 and J is TRBJ2-7, with 8 positions matching TRBD2. The CDR3 consists of 14 residues. Germline trimming cut 7 bases from V and 4 bases from J; bases unmatched to any gene: 12. Germline lookup yields CDR1 SQVTM and CDR2 ANQGSEA. CDR3 nucleotides: TGCAGCGGACGGGAGGGGACGAGACCTTACGAGCAGTACTTC. Its translation is CSGREGTRPYEQYF.

For this clonotype: The junction differs from germline at one of its ends, possibly a read error. The chain combines TRBV5-5 with TRBJ2-6; D is perhaps TRBD1 (5 bases). The length of the CDR3 is 17 residues. The germline V gene has CDR1 SGHKS and CDR2 YYEKEE (reference sequence). CDR3 loop: CASSLGQGTSGVNVLTF. The DNA for the CDR3 is TGTGCCAGCAGCTTGGGTCAGGGTACCTCTGGGGTCAACGTCCTGACTTTC.

This clonotype was counted at least ten times. V is TRBV4-1 and J is TRBJ2-1; no clear D gene. Germline V lookup: CDR1 MGHRA, CDR2 YSYEKL. The CDR3 has 14 amino acids. Trimming left V 1 base short and J 9 bases short, with 13 bases between. CDR3 amino acids: CASSQAGLVSEQFF. In DNA, the CDR3 is TGCGCCAGCAGCCAAGCGGGTTTAGTAAGTGAGCAGTTCTTC.

This clonotype was seen repeatedly, ten times or more. The CDR3 here is CASSSPGRREYNEQFF. CDR3 DNA sequence: TGTGCCAGCAGTTCCCCAGGGAGACGTGAGTACAATGAGCAGTTCTTC. J is TRBJ2-1 and V is TRBV28; the D call may be TRBD1 or TRBD2 (5 bases each). Trimming cost V 4 bases and J 4 bases, with 17 bases left between them. CDR1 and CDR2 (germline): MDHEN, SYDVKM. This CDR3 has 16 residues.

Comments on this clonotype: A much larger clone differs from this one at a single base, so this may be a read error. The chain recombines TRBV6-1 with TRBJ1-5; weak D call: TRBD1 (6 bases). CDR3 length equals 12 residues. Trimming took off 11 bases at V and 0 bases at J, with 8 bases between the two ends. Germline V gene lookup returns CDR1 MNHNS and CDR2 SASEGT. DNA of the CDR3: TGTGCCGGGGGACATAGCAATCAGCCCCAGCATTTT. Translated: CAGGHSNQPQHF.